The 26 T cell receptor beta chains reported below all come from one sample, sequenced in a study of identifying expanded T cells in peripheral blood. Clones were read by immunoSEQ multiplex PCR, and TCRdb kept only the in-frame ones, dropping some. This sample has some 95,000 clones, with around 90% found just once. Specimen: blood. The receptors originated from a person aged 18 to 70 in good health.

The chain links TRBV9 to TRBJ2-7; TRBD1 matches at 9 bases. This CDR3 contains 13 residues. J lost 6 bases, V lost 4 bases, and 5 bases had no gene match. Germline V gives CDR1 SGDLS, CDR2 YYNGEE. The CDR3 DNA follows: TGTGCCAGCAGCTGGACAGGGGAAGGCGAGCAGTACTTC. Residues: CASSWTGEGEQYF. Together with reference TRBV9 and TRBJ2-7, the CDR3 gives the full variable domain: DSGVTQTPKHLITATGQRVTLRCSPRSGDLSVYWYQQSLDQGLQFLIQYYNGEERAKGNILERFSAQQFPDLHSELNLSSLELGDSALYFCASSWTGEGEQYFGPGTRLTVT.

This chain's CDR3 is CASSMSTPETQYF. The CDR3 DNA follows: TGTGCCAGTAGTATGTCAACCCCGGAGACCCAGTACTTC. This rearrangement joins TRBV19 to TRBJ2-5, with D unclear. The CDR3 spans 13 residues. Trimming stripped 3 bases from V and 5 bases from J, with 10 bases between. The germline gives CDR1 LNHDA, CDR2 SQIVND (reference sequence).

The chain has TRBV4-1 and TRBJ1-4; D perhaps matches TRBD1 (6 bases). The V end lost 3 bases, the J end lost 8 bases, and 22 bases lay between the germline ends. Per germline, CDR1 MGHRA and CDR2 YSYEKL. The CDR3 contains 17 residues. The CDR3 sequence: CASSHPEGGDILEKLFF. DNA for the CDR3: TGCGCCAGCAGCCATCCTGAGGGAGGGGACATTTTGGAAAAACTGTTTTTT.

The rearrangement links TRBV7-9 to TRBJ1-1; D is uncertain. Trimming shortened V by 5 bases and J by 5 bases, and 12 bases separated the two germline ends. In germline, CDR1 is SEHNR, CDR2 FQNEAQ (reference sequence). The CDR3 is 13 amino acids. CDR3 protein: CASSRGPPTEAFF. The CDR3 coding sequence is TGTGCCAGCAGCCGTGGACCGCCAACTGAAGCTTTCTTT.

The V gene is TRBV7-9, the J gene TRBJ2-7; D is ambiguous. V lost 5 bases to trimming and J lost 3 bases, with 8 bases between them. The CDR3 runs 12 residues. CDR1 and CDR2 from the germline V gene are SEHNR and FQNEAQ (reference sequence). CDR3 bases: TGTGCCAGCAGCCCGTTTGGCTACGAGCAGTACTTC. This encodes CASSPFGYEQYF.

V usage is TRBV7-9 and J usage is TRBJ1-6, with 10 bases that match TRBD1. Per the germline V gene, CDR1 is SEHNR and CDR2 is FQNEAQ (reference sequence). There are 13 residues in the CDR3. V gave up 4 bases and J gave up 12 bases; unmatched junction bases: 3. The CDR3: CASSSRDRGPLHF. CDR3 DNA: TGTGCCAGCAGCTCCCGGGACAGGGGACCCCTCCACTTT.

This clone occurred once. The chain uses TRBV6-5 and TRBJ2-5; 7 nucleotides align to TRBD1. This CDR3 comprises 15 residues. The germline V gene has CDR1 MNHEY and CDR2 SVGAGI. V shed 4 bases, J shed 1 base, and the junction held 6 bases outside the gene matches. In DNA, the CDR3 is TGTGCCAGCAGTTCAGGGGGATTGGGCCAAGAGACCCAGTACTTC. Residues: CASSSGGLGQETQYF.

This clone occurred a few times. The junction differs from germline at one of its ends, possibly a read error. The CDR3 region is CASSEGGHGNF. The CDR3 region has the DNA TGTGCCAGCAGTGAAGGCGGACACGGAAATTTT. This rearrangement joins TRBV2 to TRBJ2-3; D may be TRBD1 (5 bases). The CDR3 sequence is 11 residues long. Germline assignment: CDR1 SNHLY and CDR2 FYNNEI.

The chain uses TRBV29-1 and TRBJ1-1, with a tentative D call TRBD1 (6 bases). CDR1 SQVTM and CDR2 ANQGSEA come from the germline V gene. CDR3 length equals 15 residues. Trimming stripped 3 bases from V and 1 base from J, with 15 bases between. The CDR3 region has the DNA TGCAGCGTTGAGGAGCCGGGACACTCGAACACTGAAGCTTTCTTT. Protein product: CSVEEPGHSNTEAFF.

The gene calls are TRBV14 and TRBJ1-2, with D perhaps matching TRBD1 (5 bases). Trimming shortened V by 4 bases and J by 2 bases, and 20 bases separated the two germline ends. The V gene's germline CDR1 is SGHDN and CDR2 FVKESK. The CDR3 spans 17 residues. CDR3: CASSPHQGQDTNYGYTF. For the CDR3, the DNA is TGTGCCAGCAGCCCCCACCAGGGCCAGGATACGAACTATGGCTACACCTTC.

The CDR3 DNA is TGTGCCAGTAGTCTGACTTATGGCTACACCTTC. The encoded protein is CASSLTYGYTF. The rearrangement joins TRBV19 to TRBJ1-2; D uncertain. The CDR3 totals 11 residues. Trimming removed 5 bases from V and 5 bases from J, with 6 bases in between. Per germline, CDR1 LNHDA and CDR2 SQIVND (reference sequence).

The chain joins TRBV10-3 to TRBJ2-1; no reliable D call. Trimming shortened V by 6 bases and J by 8 bases, and 11 bases separated the two germline ends. The CDR3 consists of 12 residues. Germline V CDR1 and CDR2: ENHRY, SYGVKD. CDR3 sequence: CAIREADDEQFF. CDR3 bases: TGTGCCATCAGAGAGGCTGACGATGAGCAGTTCTTC.

This chain links TRBV2 with TRBJ2-3; 9 nucleotides align to TRBD2. The length of the CDR3 is 16 residues. After removal of 6 bases from V and 10 bases from J, the junction contained 17 bases not matched to a gene. Germline assignment: CDR1 SNHLY and CDR2 FYNNEI. The CDR3 is CASRSGSWTSENAQYF. CDR3 coding DNA: TGTGCCAGCAGAAGCGGGTCGTGGACTAGCGAAAACGCGCAGTATTTT. The full variable domain, with the rest looked up from reference TRBV2 and TRBJ2-3, is EPEVTQTPSHQVTQMGQEVILRCVPISNHLYFYWYRQILGQKVEFLVSFYNNEISEKSEIFDDQFSVERPDGSNFTLKIRSTKLEDSAMYFCASRSGSWTSENAQYFGPGTRLTVL.

The chain uses TRBV6-5 and TRBJ2-3; D is undetermined. This CDR3 spans 13 amino acids. Germline lookup yields CDR1 MNHEY and CDR2 SVGAGI. The V gene lost 6 bases and the J gene lost 0 bases, with 7 bases spanning the gap. The CDR3 DNA reads as TGTGCCAGCAGACGCCCTAGCACAGATACGCAGTATTTT. Protein sequence: CASRRPSTDTQYF.

The CDR3 nucleotides are TGCGCCAGCAGCCCTCGGACCCCGATCTACAATGAGCAGTTCTTC. Its protein product is CASSPRTPIYNEQFF. The chain combines TRBV5-1 with TRBJ2-1; D gene unclear. Trimming stripped 4 bases from V and 3 bases from J, with 14 bases between. The CDR3 extends over 15 amino acids. Germline V gene lookup returns CDR1 SGHRS and CDR2 YFSETQ.

CDR3 loop: CASSEGTGVSPLHF. Written as DNA, the CDR3 is TGTGCCAGCAGTGAAGGGACAGGGGTTTCACCCCTCCACTTT. The rearrangement joins TRBV2 to TRBJ1-6; TRBD1 matches 9 bases. This CDR3 contains 14 residues. V trimming: 1 base; J trimming: 9 bases; junction bases outside the gene matches: 1. Per germline, CDR1 SNHLY and CDR2 FYNNEI.

V and J are TRBV25-1 and TRBJ2-1, with D unclear. CDR3 length: 12 amino acids. Per germline, CDR1 MGHDK and CDR2 SYGVNS. Trimming pared 5 bases from V and 5 bases from J, leaving 7 bases between. CDR3 sequence: CASSRLHNEQFF. CDR3 coding DNA: TGTGCCAGCAGTCGACTTCACAATGAGCAGTTCTTC.

V and J are TRBV7-6 and TRBJ2-7; 8 nucleotides line up with TRBD2. The CDR3 runs to 15 residues. Germline lookup yields CDR1 SGHVS and CDR2 FNYEAQ. Trimming at V came to 0 bases and at J to 3 bases, leaving 4 bases not matched to a gene. The CDR3 loop reads CASSLAGGGLYEQYF. CDR3 DNA sequence: TGTGCCAGCAGCTTAGCAGGCGGGGGGCTCTACGAGCAGTACTTC.

The CDR3 sequence is CAIRGPEKDRIHGYTF. CDR3 nucleotides: TGTGCCATCAGGGGGCCTGAAAAGGACAGGATTCATGGCTACACCTTC. J is TRBJ1-2 and V is TRBV10-3; TRBD1 agrees at 7 bases. Germline V gene data show CDR1 as ENHRY and CDR2 as SYGVKD. Germline trimming cut 6 bases from V and 6 bases from J; bases unmatched to any gene: 16. There are 16 residues in the CDR3.

A word on this clone: The same CDR3 can be traced to other DNA sequences in this sample. The chain has TRBV6-5 and TRBJ1-1; no firm D call. Germline CDR1 MNHEY, CDR2 SVGAGI. Trimming pared 0 bases from V and 4 bases from J, leaving 6 bases between. The CDR3 spans 13 residues. The CDR3 nucleotides are TGTGCCAGCAGTTACTCAAGGACCACTGAAGCTTTCTTT. Translating it yields CASSYSRTTEAFF.

V and J are TRBV5-6 and TRBJ1-5; no clear D gene. The CDR3 length is 13 residues. The V end was cut by 4 bases, the J end by 7 bases, with 12 bases between. Germline CDR1 SGHDT, CDR2 YYEEEE. CDR3 region: CASSPRLSQPQHF. The CDR3 region has the DNA TGTGCCAGCAGCCCGCGGTTATCCCAGCCCCAGCATTTT.

V gene TRBV9 combines with J gene TRBJ1-1; 7 bases line up with TRBD1. J lost 4 bases, V lost 0 bases, and 3 bases had no gene match. From germline, CDR1 is SGDLS and CDR2 YYNGEE. This CDR3 has 14 residues. CDR3 coding DNA: TGTGCCAGCAGCGTAGCCGGGACAGCCACTGAAGCTTTCTTT. Translated: CASSVAGTATEAFF.

The chain has TRBV7-8 and TRBJ1-4, with 8 bases matching TRBD1. CDR3 length equals 14 residues. The V and J ends lost 2 bases and 8 bases, in that order; junction bases with no gene match: 4. CDR1 is SGHVS and CDR2 is FQNEAQ in the germline V gene. The CDR3 DNA sequence: TGTGCCAGCAGCTTAACAGGGGGAGAAGAAAAACTGTTTTTT. It encodes CASSLTGGEEKLFF.

This clone was seen a handful of times. This sample also contains other DNA sequences that code for the same CDR3. The chain joins TRBV11-2 to TRBJ1-4; the match to TRBD1 covers 7 bases. The length of the CDR3 is 15 residues. Germline V gene data show CDR1 as SGHAT and CDR2 as FQNNGV. The trim removed 1 base at V and 4 bases at J, leaving 3 bases unmatched. CDR3 sequence reads: CASSLGDRDNEKLFF. The CDR3 nucleotides read TGTGCCAGCAGCTTAGGTGACAGGGATAATGAAAAACTGTTTTTT.

The chain combines TRBV5-1 with TRBJ1-4, with D tentatively TRBD1 (5 bases). CDR3 size: 14 residues. V shed 4 bases and J shed 5 bases, with 12 bases lying between them. Germline CDR1 SGHRS, CDR2 YFSETQ. CDR3 sequence (DNA): TGCGCCAGCAGCCCTCGGGGGGAAAATGAAAAACTGTTTTTT. It specifies CASSPRGENEKLFF.

The chain joins TRBV5-1 to TRBJ2-5; unclear D gene. The CDR3 totals 16 residues. Germline assignment: CDR1 SGHRS and CDR2 YFSETQ. Trimming removed 2 bases from V and 2 bases from J, with 16 bases in between. CDR3 sequence: CASSFLSVADQETQYF. The CDR3 DNA sequence: TGCGCCAGCAGCTTTTTGAGTGTCGCGGATCAAGAGACCCAGTACTTC. The entire variable domain, with the rest obtained from reference TRBV5-1 and TRBJ2-5, is as follows: KAGVTQTPRYLIKTRGQQVTLSCSPISGHRSVSWYQQTPGQGLQFLFEYFSETQRNKGNFPGRFSGRQFSNSRSEMNVSTLELGDSALYLCASSFLSVADQETQYFGPGTRLLVL.